This TCR beta chain was sequenced during a study of T cells in Graves' hyperthyroidism and ophthalmopathy. This clonotype was seen repeatedly, ten times or more. Amplification of TCR beta CDR3 regions used RNA as the template. The primer set for the first-round RT-PCR of the TCR CDR3 was HTBI. TCRdb fed the multiplex PCR reads into MiXCR, producing one record per CDR3 protein. The table records around 430,000 distinct CDR3 sequences, 15% of them present only once. The CDR3 sequence is 12 residues long. Germline V gene sequence: CDR1 DFQATT, CDR2 SNEGSKA (reference sequence). Trimming removed 0 bases at V and 5 bases at J, with 7 bases between.

The clonotype originates from a woman aged 30 to 39 with Graves' hyperthyroidism. The material sequenced was blood. The chain combines TRBV20-1 with TRBJ2-5; D ambiguous. The DNA for the CDR3 is TGCAGTGCTAGAGATAGTAGGGAGACCCAGTACTTC. This sequence encodes CSARDSRETQYF.